Below, 4 T cell receptor beta chains from the same sample are listed, as sequenced in a study of blood T cell repertoires in COVID-19 (dated by TCRdb to the early 2020s). Libraries came from the immunoSEQ multiplex PCR assay. The source is immuneACCESS, and TCRdb retained only in-frame sequences with V and J called. Part of the clones is not carried over; for the studies checked, unresolved V genes explain less than half of this, and the remainder is unexplained. The sample table shows about 240,000 clones, and nearly 85% are seen once. The top ten clones comprise around 5.5% of the sample. The sequenced sample consisted of peripheral blood. The receptor set was obtained from a human donor in a cohort sampled during active COVID-19.

The chain joins TRBV11-3 to TRBJ2-1, with TRBD2 identical over 14 bases. CDR1 SGHNT and CDR2 YENEEA come from the germline V gene. The CDR3 covers 18 residues. After removal of 4 bases from V and 1 base from J, the junction contained 6 bases not matched to a gene. CDR3 amino acids: CASSSVTSGRGSYNEQFF. As DNA, the CDR3 is TGTGCCAGCAGCTCCGTGACTAGCGGGAGGGGATCCTACAATGAGCAGTTCTTC.

The chain links TRBV24-1 to TRBJ2-1; 12 bases are a match to TRBD2. V trimming: 3 bases; J trimming: 4 bases; junction bases outside the gene matches: 3. CDR1 and CDR2 (germline): KGHDR, SFDVKD. The CDR3 covers 16 residues. CDR3 region: CATSDTSGRPYNEQFF. CDR3 in DNA: TGTGCCACCAGTGATACTAGCGGGAGGCCATACAATGAGCAGTTCTTC.

The genes are TRBV7-3 and TRBJ2-1; possible D gene TRBD2, 5 bases. This CDR3 spans 19 amino acids. Germline V CDR1 and CDR2: SGHTA, FQGTGA. V lost 1 base, J lost 2 bases, and 21 bases lay in between. CDR3 loop: CASSLNPRVDLPTYNEQFF. The CDR3 DNA is TGTGCCAGCAGCTTAAATCCCCGAGTGGACTTACCTACCTACAATGAGCAGTTCTTC.

In nucleotides, the CDR3 is TGTGCCAGCAGCTTAGGGGCAGGGAGGGATGGCTACACCTTC. Translating gives CASSLGAGRDGYTF. V usage is TRBV7-9 and J usage is TRBJ1-2; a weak D match, TRBD1 (5 bases). The V gene's germline CDR1 is SEHNR and CDR2 FQNEAQ (reference sequence). V lost 1 base and J lost 6, with 12 bases in between. The CDR3 loop spans 14 amino acids.